These T cell receptor beta chains were read from a single sample in a study of T cell changes during pregnancy in multiple sclerosis. Clones were read by immunoSEQ multiplex PCR, and TCRdb kept only the in-frame ones, dropping some. The data hold 50,000 or so clones, with 90% to 95% observed a single time. This specimen was CD4+ T cells from peripheral blood mononuclear cells, taken in the second trimester of pregnancy. These receptor sequences come from a female donor with multiple sclerosis, enrolled in a pregnancy study. Both conserved end residues are part of each CDR3. The D gene is left open where the match is weak. The size field is filled for only some rows; it gives once, few, many or a size class.

J	size	V	D	CDR3	DNA
TRBJ2-1	NA	TRBV19	TRBD2	CASSIEERGGEQFF	TGTGCCAGTAGTATAGAGGAGCGGGGGGGTGAGCAGTTCTTC
TRBJ1-2	NA	TRBV7-2	TRBD1	CASSLVGTKGQGGYGYTF	TGTGCCAGCAGCTTAGTGGGAACTAAAGGACAGGGAGGCTATGGCTACACCTTC
TRBJ2-7	NA	TRBV5-4	TRBD2	CASSPRGGRSYEQYF	TGTGCCAGCAGCCCCCGCGGGGGGCGCTCCTACGAGCAGTACTTC
TRBJ2-3	once	TRBV7-2	NA	CASSSRVTDTQYF	TGTGCCAGCAGCTCCCGTGTCACAGATACGCAGTATTTT
TRBJ2-5	once	TRBV7-2	NA	CASSLRGLGETQYF	TGTGCCAGCAGCTTAAGGGGTTTGGGAGAGACCCAGTACTTC
TRBJ2-1	NA	TRBV5-1	TRBD2	CASSLVIAGSYNEQFF	TGCGCCAGCAGCTTGGTAATAGCGGGGAGTTACAATGAGCAGTTCTTC
TRBJ2-1	NA	TRBV4-2	TRBD2	CASSQVGSGGDNEQFF	TGTGCCAGCAGCCAAGTAGGTAGCGGGGGGGACAATGAGCAGTTCTTC
TRBJ1-3	NA	TRBV15	TRBD1	CATSRDHRTGGNTIYF	TGTGCCACCAGCAGAGATCATAGGACAGGTGGAAACACCATATATTTT
TRBJ2-6	NA	TRBV4-2	NA	CASSDSSGANVLTF	TGTGCCAGCAGCGACAGTTCTGGGGCCAACGTCCTGACTTTC
TRBJ1-2	NA	TRBV28	NA	CASSLRTATDGYTF	TGTGCCAGCAGCCTTAGGACAGCCACGGATGGCTACACCTTC
TRBJ1-1	NA	TRBV7-2	TRBD1	CASSLDRDTGGTEAFF	TGTGCCAGCAGCTTAGACCGAGATACAGGGGGCACTGAAGCTTTCTTT
TRBJ1-2	NA	TRBV30	TRBD1	CAWTMTGTYGYTF	TGTGCCTGGACGATGACAGGGACCTATGGCTACACCTTC
TRBJ2-1	NA	TRBV9	NA	CASSTHRAVAGQGQFF	TGTGCCAGCAGCACCCACAGAGCCGTGGCGGGGCAAGGGCAGTTCTTC
TRBJ1-6	once	TRBV19	NA	CASSIDLAGLKSPLHF	TGTGCCAGTAGTATCGATCTGGCAGGGTTGAAATCACCCCTCCACTTT
TRBJ2-3	NA	TRBV4-3	TRBD1	CASSPGGRTDTQYF	TGCGCCAGCAGTCCAGGGGGTCGCACAGATACGCAGTATTTT
TRBJ2-7	NA	TRBV7-2	TRBD1	CASSSGQGFYEQYF	TGTGCCAGCAGCTCGGGACAGGGTTTCTACGAGCAGTACTTC
TRBJ2-5	NA	TRBV9	TRBD2	CASSPRTREETQYF	TGTGCCAGCAGCCCCCGGACTAGAGAAGAGACCCAGTACTTC
TRBJ2-7	NA	TRBV4-2	NA	CASSQDAGAISYEQYF	TGTGCCAGCAGCCAAGATGCGGGTGCCATCTCCTACGAGCAGTACTTC
TRBJ2-1	NA	TRBV6-4	TRBD2	CASRGGATDEQFF	TGTGCCTCCCGGGGGGGGGCTACGGATGAGCAGTTCTTC
TRBJ1-1	NA	TRBV29-1	TRBD1	CSAYTRQGLNTEAFF	TGCAGCGCCTACACCAGACAGGGGTTGAACACTGAAGCTTTCTTT
TRBJ2-7	NA	TRBV6-1	NA	CASSAGTGDSTYEQYF	TGTGCCAGCAGTGCCGGAACAGGGGACTCAACCTACGAGCAGTACTTC
TRBJ2-2	once	TRBV7-2	TRBD1	CASSLDRGPGELFF	TGTGCCAGCAGCTTGGACAGGGGACCCGGGGAGCTGTTTTTT
TRBJ2-1	NA	TRBV6-5	NA	CASTARWGGEQFF	TGTGCCAGCACAGCGCGGTGGGGGGGCGAGCAGTTCTTC
TRBJ1-2	NA	TRBV9	TRBD1	CASSVYGTGDGYTF	TGTGCCAGCAGCGTATACGGGACAGGCGATGGCTACACCTTC
TRBJ2-3	NA	TRBV30	NA	CAWSVGGALTDTQYF	TGTGCCTGGAGTGTTGGAGGGGCCCTCACAGATACGCAGTATTTT
TRBJ1-2	NA	TRBV7-9	NA	CASSSDRLYGYTF	TGTGCCAGCAGTTCGGACAGACTCTATGGCTACACCTTC
TRBJ1-1	NA	TRBV7-2	TRBD1	CASSFTGTGGPFF	TGTGCCAGCAGCTTTACGGGGACAGGGGGCCCTTTCTTT
TRBJ1-2	once	TRBV7-9	NA	CASTPQDSSIYTF	TGTGCCAGCACGCCTCAGGACAGCTCCATTTACACCTTC
TRBJ2-7	once	TRBV9	NA	CASSVGGSSYEQYF	TGTGCCAGCAGCGTAGGTGGGAGCTCCTACGAGCAGTACTTC
TRBJ1-1	NA	TRBV14	NA	CASSQGRYREAFF	TGTGCCAGCAGCCAAGGGCGGTACCGAGAAGCTTTCTTT
TRBJ1-4	NA	TRBV4-1	TRBD1	CASAEPGQGGEKLFF	TGCGCCAGCGCAGAACCGGGACAGGGTGGTGAAAAACTGTTTTTT
TRBJ2-7	NA	TRBV30	TRBD1	CAWSPDRSYEQYF	TGTGCCTGGAGTCCGGACAGGTCCTACGAGCAGTACTTC
TRBJ2-7	NA	TRBV2	NA	CASVPFAGLEQYF	TGTGCCAGCGTGCCCTTCGCAGGGTTGGAGCAGTACTTC
TRBJ1-1	NA	TRBV18	TRBD1	CASSRDRLNTEAFF	TGTGCCAGCTCACGGGACAGACTCAACACTGAAGCTTTCTTT
TRBJ2-7	NA	TRBV7-3	NA	CASSLAVSYEQYF	TGTGCCAGCAGCCTTGCAGTAAGCTACGAGCAGTACTTC
TRBJ2-6	NA	TRBV2	NA	CASAVGLSSGANVLTF	TGTGCCAGCGCGGTCGGACTTTCCTCTGGGGCCAACGTCCTGACTTTC
TRBJ2-2	NA	TRBV5-8	NA	CASRLDGNQGTGELFF	TGTGCCAGCAGATTGGACGGAAACCAGGGCACCGGGGAGCTGTTTTTT
TRBJ2-1	NA	TRBV6-5	NA	CASSYSAGSYNEQFF	TGTGCCAGCAGTTACTCGGCGGGCAGCTACAATGAGCAGTTCTTC
TRBJ2-7	NA	TRBV7-2	TRBD1	CASSSRTGVDYEQYF	TGTGCCAGCAGCTCCCGGACAGGGGTTGACTACGAGCAGTACTTC
TRBJ1-2	NA	TRBV14	TRBD1	CASSHRQGATGYTF	TGTGCCAGCAGCCACAGACAGGGGGCTACGGGCTACACCTTC